This entry concerns a single TCR beta chain. Original processing methods: Estimates of nucleated cell counts were drawn from the amplification of reference gene primers. The protocol was immunoSEQ multiplex PCR, while the TCRdb copy is restricted to in-frame clones and leaves out a portion. V and J calls plus clone size are reproduced from that table; the DNA served to infer D and trimming. The table includes about 90,000 clones, about four fifths detected once. These data originate in a study of blood T cell repertoires in COVID-19. About the research overall: Acute and convalescent COVID-19 specimens originated in the United States, Italy and Spain.

There are 13 residues in the CDR3. With V trimmed by 5 bases and J by 13 bases, 11 bases remained unmatched. CDR1 and CDR2 (germline): SGDLS, YYNGEE. The origin of this receptor is a man aged 55 to 70 with acute or convalescent COVID-19. The genes are TRBV9 and TRBJ2-1; 8 bases map to TRBD1. Sequencing was performed on peripheral blood. CDR3 sequence reads: CASSEAPGQDQFF. The CDR3 DNA is TGTGCCAGCAGTGAGGCCCCGGGACAGGACCAGTTCTTC.